This TCR beta chain came from a study of T cells in Graves' hyperthyroidism and ophthalmopathy. Broader study findings: Appearing also in blood were most of the thyroid clonotypes expanded above 0.001. Prediction of ophthalmopathy progression came a median about 6 months pre-onset.

This sample holds PBMCs from around 9.9 ml fresh peripheral blood. There are 15 residues in the CDR3. V gave up 0 bases and J gave up 4 bases; unmatched junction bases: 9. The germline V gene encodes CDR1 DFQATT and CDR2 SNEGSKA (reference sequence). Amplification targeted TCR beta CDR3 regions from RNA transcripts. RT-PCR in the first round (using the HTBI primer set) targeted the TCR CDR3. Using its own MiXCR run on the multiplex PCR reads, TCRdb lists one record per CDR3 protein. This sample carries 250,000 to 300,000 distinct CDR3 sequences, 13% of them seen once, and the ten largest clones take more than 7.5%. This clonotype was observed at least ten times. Its target is not known.

Sequencing input: blood. This TCR was recovered from a young woman with Graves' hyperthyroidism that later progressed to Graves' ophthalmopathy. The rearrangement uses TRBV20-1 and TRBJ2-7; TRBD2 matches 7 bases. CDR3 nucleotides: TGCAGTGCTAGAGATCGGCGCGGGAGATTATACGAGCAGTACTTC. This gives the protein CSARDRRGRLYEQYF.